These T cell receptor beta chains were read from a single sample in a study of T cell repertoires in cytomegalovirus infection. The antigens for these receptors are not known. TCRdb independently ran MiXCR on the reads; one entry per CDR3 protein. The sample contains around 130,000 distinct CDR3 sequences, approximately 24% of which appear only once. The sequenced sample consisted of PBMCs, sequenced either directly or after in vitro stimulation (not recorded which). These receptors all come from a human donor in good health (CMV status not recorded). Some clones in this sample may be carry-over from other donors' samples. Each CDR3 is given with its conserved first and last residue. D genes are given only for firm matches. Rows give clone size only sometimes, using once, few, many, or a class for an expanded clone.

.	.	TRBV9	TRBJ2-1	TGTGCCAGCAGCGTAGGACTAGGAGGTAGTGAGCAGTTCTTC	CASSVGLGGSEQFF
TRBD1	many	TRBV12-3/TRBV12-4	TRBJ1-2	TGTGCCAGCAGTCCACACGGGACAGGGCTCTATGGCTACACCTTC	CASSPHGTGLYGYTF
TRBD2	.	TRBV6-8	TRBJ2-1	TGTGCCAGCAGGCTAGCGGGAGGGCCGGGTGAGCAGTTCTTC	CASRLAGGPGEQFF
TRBD1	.	TRBV12-3/TRBV12-4	TRBJ1-3	TGTGCCAGCATACGAGACAGGGGGTCAGGAAACACCATATATTTT	CASIRDRGSGNTIYF
.	few	TRBV20-1	TRBJ2-7	TGCAGTGCTTCGAAGACACCTCCCGAGCAGTACTTC	CSASKTPPEQYF
TRBD2	.	TRBV24-1	TRBJ2-1	TGTGCCACCAGTGGCAGCGGGAGCTACAATGAGCAGTTCTTC	CATSGSGSYNEQFF
.	once	TRBV7-3	TRBJ2-3	TGTGCCAGCAGCTTATACCAGCGGTCGATCACAGATACGCAGTATTTT	CASSLYQRSITDTQYF
TRBD1	.	TRBV24-1	TRBJ2-2	TGTGCCACCAGTGACCGGGACAGGGGGTCTCCCGGGGAGCTGTTTTTT	CATSDRDRGSPGELFF
.	many	TRBV7-2	TRBJ1-3	TGTGCCAGCAGCTTAGTGATAGTAGGTCAGGGAGACGGAAACACCATATATTTT	CASSLVIVGQGDGNTIYF
.	.	TRBV27	TRBJ1-5	TGTGCCAGCCGCCAGGCAGGGGCCCATCAGCCCCAGCATTTT	CASRQAGAHQPQHF
TRBD1	few	TRBV19	TRBJ1-5	TGTGCCAGTGCTCGGACAGGGGAACAGCCCCAGCATTTT	CASARTGEQPQHF
.	few	TRBV28	TRBJ2-2	TGTGCCAGCTTCCCCGGGGCAACGAACACCGGGGAGCTGTTTTTT	CASFPGATNTGELFF
.	few	TRBV19	TRBJ2-2	TGTGCCAGTACGAGGGTTGGGACTTTTTCGGTGGAGCTGTTTTTT	CASTRVGTFSVELFF
TRBD2	many	TRBV12-3/TRBV12-4	TRBJ2-1	TGTGCCAGCAGTCACCGGACTAGCGGGGTCAATGAGCAGTTCTTC	CASSHRTSGVNEQFF
TRBD1	few	TRBV6-2/TRBV6-3	TRBJ1-2	TGTGCCAGCAACACCGGACCAGGACAGGTATCGCTCCACTATGGCTACACCTTC	CASNTGPGQVSLHYGYTF
.	many	TRBV7-8	TRBJ1-4	TGTGCCAGCAGCCCGAGGGACGGAAGTAATGAAAAACTGTTTTTT	CASSPRDGSNEKLFF
.	.	TRBV5-4	TRBJ2-1	TGTGCCAGCAGTTCTGACCCAGCGGGTGAGCAGTTCTTC	CASSSDPAGEQFF
TRBD1	many	TRBV11-2	TRBJ1-2	TGTGCCAGCAGCCCGGGGGACAGGGGCTATGGCTACACCTTC	CASSPGDRGYGYTF
.	many	TRBV6-1	TRBJ1-4	TGTGCCAGCAGTAGCGTTGCAACTAATGAAAAACTGTTTTTT	CASSSVATNEKLFF
.	.	TRBV19	TRBJ1-1	TGTGCCAGTAGTATGGCTCCCCAGGGGACGAACACTGAAGCTTTCTTT	CASSMAPQGTNTEAFF
.	.	TRBV5-5	TRBJ2-1	TGTGCCAGCAGCCGGGCGATGGGGAGCTCCTACAATGAGCAGTTCTTC	CASSRAMGSSYNEQFF
.	.	TRBV6-5	TRBJ1-6	TGTGCCAGCAGTTCCGGGGGAGGGACTAATTCACCCCTCCACTTT	CASSSGGGTNSPLHF
.	few	TRBV4-1	TRBJ2-5	TGCGCCAGCAGCCAAGAAAGGACAGCCCAAGAGACCCAGTACTTC	CASSQERTAQETQYF
.	.	TRBV29-1	TRBJ1-2	TGCAGCGTTGTAGATCGGGGCCAGAACTATGGCTACACCTTC	CSVVDRGQNYGYTF
TRBD2	.	TRBV5-1	TRBJ2-3	TGCGCCAGCAGCTTGAGTTCGCGACTAGCGGGACCCACAGATACGCAGTATTTT	CASSLSSRLAGPTDTQYF
TRBD1	.	TRBV18	TRBJ1-1	TGTGCCAGCTCAGAGGGACAGGGTTCCACTGAAGCTTTCTTT	CASSEGQGSTEAFF